This T cell receptor beta chain derives from a study of T cells after yellow fever vaccination. This clonotype was found a few times. MiXCR was run by TCRdb on the 5' RACE reads, yielding one entry per CDR3 protein. The data contain 200,000 to 300,000 distinct CDR3 sequences, approximately 6.3% of them singletons. This clonotype was sampled from a man aged 25 to 40 who received the YFV17D yellow fever vaccine. The sequenced sample was CD4+ T cells sorted from PBMCs, obtained on the day of the yellow fever booster vaccination.

CDR3 sequence: CASAFLTDTQYF. DNA for the CDR3: TGCGCCAGCGCGTTTCTCACAGATACGCAGTATTTT. The genes are TRBV5-1 and TRBJ2-3; D is undetermined. The CDR3 length is 12 residues. Trimming pared 7 bases from V and 2 bases from J, leaving 8 bases between. In germline, CDR1 is SGHRS, CDR2 YFSETQ.